The rows below give T cell receptor beta chains drawn from one sample of a study of CD8 T cells in ankylosing spondylitis. Using its own MiXCR run on the 5' RACE reads, TCRdb lists one record per CDR3 protein. The sample lists around 540,000 distinct CDR3 sequences; roughly 12% were seen once. The sample was blood, either unsorted or a sorted T cell fraction (not recorded which). Receptors originate from a male donor with ankylosing spondylitis. Each CDR3 is given without its conserved first and last residue. The D gene is left open where the match is weak.

TRBJ1-5,TRBV29-1,12,TRBD1,SVLDRGGNQPQH
TRBJ2-7,TRBV5-1,18,TRBD2,ASSLRTLSGRVSSSYEQY
TRBJ2-1,TRBV20-1,14,-,SARPHDRTTYNEQF
TRBJ2-1,TRBV7-9,13,TRBD1,ASSFGQGRSIEQF
TRBJ2-6,TRBV10-3,15,-,AISENKGVGGANVLT
TRBJ1-2,TRBV6-1,10,-,ASSDVDYGYT
TRBJ2-3,TRBV10-3,12,-,AAREEGGTDTQY
TRBJ1-4,TRBV4-1,15,TRBD1,ASSQSRSRDRREKLF
TRBJ2-6,TRBV11-2,15,-,ASSLYRADPGANVLT
TRBJ2-2,TRBV28,14,-,ASSSFGGGGTGELF
TRBJ2-3,TRBV24-1,15,TRBD1,ATSDHRTGVTTDTQY
TRBJ2-1,TRBV20-1,11,TRBD2,SAQALAGIEQF
TRBJ2-5,TRBV11-2,14,-,ASSQPTRPALETQY
TRBJ2-7,TRBV5-1,13,-,ASSLAGGTPYEQY